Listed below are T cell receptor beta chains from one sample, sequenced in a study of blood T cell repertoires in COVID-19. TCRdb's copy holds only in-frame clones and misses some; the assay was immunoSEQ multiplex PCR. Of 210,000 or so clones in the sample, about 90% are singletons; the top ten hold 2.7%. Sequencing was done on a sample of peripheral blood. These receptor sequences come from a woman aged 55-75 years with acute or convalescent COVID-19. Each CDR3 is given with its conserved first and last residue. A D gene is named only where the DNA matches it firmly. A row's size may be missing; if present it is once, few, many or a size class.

TGTGCCAGCAGCTCGCCTAGCGGGGGGCCCCAGCCAGATACGCAGTATTTT	CASSSPSGGPQPDTQYF	TRBD2	.	TRBV7-3	TRBJ2-3
TGTGCCAGCAGTTCCTTTCGTACCGGCGGGGAGCTGTTTTTT	CASSSFRTGGELFF	.	.	TRBV6-6	TRBJ2-2
TGTGCCAGCAGCCCAAGAGGGGCTAGCGGGGGATACAATGAGCAGTTCTTC	CASSPRGASGGYNEQFF	TRBD2	.	TRBV9	TRBJ2-1
TGTGCCAGCAGTGCAGGGAATCAGCCCCAGCATTTT	CASSAGNQPQHF	.	.	TRBV2	TRBJ1-5
TGTGCCAGCAGAAAAGCGGGAGTCCCAGATACGCAGTATTTT	CASRKAGVPDTQYF	TRBD2	.	TRBV3-1/TRBV3-2	TRBJ2-3
TGCAGCGTTGCTCTAGCGGGGGGCACAGATACGCAGTATTTT	CSVALAGGTDTQYF	TRBD2	once	TRBV29-1	TRBJ2-3
TGTGCCAGCAGCCGTATAACCACAGGCACCGGGGAGCTGTTTTTT	CASSRITTGTGELFF	.	.	TRBV6-6	TRBJ2-2
TGTGCCAGCAGTTCCCGGGGAGCGGGAGGCATCAGCTCCTACAATGAGCAGTTCTTC	CASSSRGAGGISSYNEQFF	TRBD2	.	TRBV7-9	TRBJ2-1
TGTGCCAGTAGTAAGGAGCATAGCAATCAGCCCCAGCATTTT	CASSKEHSNQPQHF	.	.	TRBV19	TRBJ1-5
TGTGCCAGCAGCCAAGCGGGCAGCTCCTACAATGAGCAGTTCTTC	CASSQAGSSYNEQFF	.	once	TRBV7-2	TRBJ2-1
TGTGCCAGCAGCCTCTCTCGACTAGTACAGTTCTTC	CASSLSRLVQFF	.	.	TRBV7-8	TRBJ2-1
TGTGCCAGCAGCGCAACTTGGAACACTGAAGCTTTCTTT	CASSATWNTEAFF	.	once	TRBV7-6	TRBJ1-1
TGTGCCAGTAGTATAGCTAGCGGACCTCCCTACGAGCAGTACTTC	CASSIASGPPYEQYF	TRBD2	.	TRBV19	TRBJ2-7
TGTGCCAGCACCAAGTCGGTAGGGGCTAACACCGGGGAGCTGTTTTTT	CASTKSVGANTGELFF	.	once	TRBV11-2	TRBJ2-2
TGCGCCAGCAGCTTGGTCGCCCAGGGGGGCTATAATTCACCCCTCCACTTT	CASSLVAQGGYNSPLHF	TRBD1	.	TRBV5-1	TRBJ1-6
TGTGCCAGCAGCACGGGACTTCTTATGAACACTGAAGCTTTCTTT	CASSTGLLMNTEAFF	.	.	TRBV11-2	TRBJ1-1
TGTGCCAGCAGCCAGAGGACAGGGGGCGGCTACACCTTC	CASSQRTGGGYTF	TRBD1	.	TRBV3-1/TRBV3-2	TRBJ1-2
TGCGCCAGCAGCTTGATTCAGGGTGAAAAACTGTTTTTT	CASSLIQGEKLFF	.	.	TRBV5-1	TRBJ1-4
TGCGCCAGCAGCTTGTTGAGTAGCGGGAGGGCAGATACGCAGTATTTT	CASSLLSSGRADTQYF	TRBD2	.	TRBV5-1	TRBJ2-3
TGTGCCAGTAGTGGGTGGACAGGGGTTAGCAATCAGCCCCAGCATTTT	CASSGWTGVSNQPQHF	TRBD1	.	TRBV19	TRBJ1-5
TGTGCCAGCAGTGAAATTCTCAGGAACTACGAGCAGTACTTC	CASSEILRNYEQYF	.	.	TRBV6-1	TRBJ2-7
TGTGCCAGCAGTTACGGGGGACTAGCGGGAGGAGATACGCAGTATTTT	CASSYGGLAGGDTQYF	TRBD2	.	TRBV6-5	TRBJ2-3